This TCR beta chain was captured by sequencing in a study of blood T cells in healthy people across ages. Study outcomes and limitations: Any changes in expanded clonotypes were possibly confounded, as donor CMV status remained unknown. TCR beta diversity per million T cells fell roughly linearly with age. Diversity was higher, and naive CD4+ cells more numerous, in long-lived donors than in aged donors.

This clonotype occurred a few times. The target antigen is unknown. This CDR3 is 12 amino acids long. Germline V gene sequence: CDR1 MDHEN, CDR2 SYDVKM. Trimming cost V 8 bases and J 4 bases; bases outside gene matches: 5. Then a second PCR, running roughly 7 to 11 cycles, was carried out with a sample-barcoded 5' primer and a J-beta primer mix. Researchers report that each sample yielded at least 3 million CDR3-containing paired-end reads. One entry per CDR3 protein results from TCRdb running MiXCR on the 5' RACE reads. The sample has 380,000 or so distinct CDR3 sequences; approximately 47% are singletons.

This clonotype was sampled from a man in his 60s in good health. Sequencing input: blood. V and J are TRBV28 and TRBJ2-7, with TRBD1 matching 7 bases. CDR3 nucleotides: TGTGCCAGCCAGTACAGGGGTTACGAGCAGTACTTC. Translated: CASQYRGYEQYF. The variable domain in full, with the rest retrieved from reference TRBV28 and TRBJ2-7, is DVKVTQSSRYLVKRTGEKVFLECVQDMDHENMFWYRQDPGLGLRLIYFSYDVKMKEKGDIPEGYSVSREKKERFSLILESASTNQTSMYLCASQYRGYEQYFGPGTRLTVT.